The sequence of this T cell receptor beta chain was determined in a study of blood T cells in healthy people across ages. With regard to this clonotype: The antigen remains unidentified.

This CDR3 is 15 amino acids long. From germline, CDR1 is SGHRS and CDR2 YFSETQ. The V and J ends lost 4 bases and 8 bases respectively, with 19 bases between them. Findings of the study overall: More naive CD4+ cells and higher diversity marked long-lived donors relative to aged donors.

A sample-barcoded 5' primer and a J-beta primer mix were used in a second PCR of roughly 7 to 12 cycles. A template-switch adaptor that had 12 random nucleotides put a tag on each cDNA molecule. TCRdb reprocessed the 5' RACE reads with MiXCR, giving one entry per CDR3 protein. In the table there are about 720,000 distinct CDR3 sequences, roughly 25% of which are singletons. The same specimen was also included in a second study, on T cells of mothers and their children. That source notes: A few mothers and their six children, all healthy Caucasians, donated. In unrelated and related pairs, TCR recombination output is shaped in a similar way by thymic selection.

The sequencing input was blood. The genes are TRBV5-1 and TRBJ2-1; D gene uncertain. This clonotype originated in a boy aged 5-17 years in good health. CDR3 DNA sequence: TGCGCCAGCAGCCATGGACGGAGCCCTGGCGATGAGCAGTTCTTC. This codes for CASSHGRSPGDEQFF. The full variable domain, its missing parts supplied by reference TRBV5-1 and TRBJ2-1, is KAGVTQTPRYLIKTRGQQVTLSCSPISGHRSVSWYQQTPGQGLQFLFEYFSETQRNKGNFPGRFSGRQFSNSRSEMNVSTLELGDSALYLCASSHGRSPGDEQFFGPGTRLTVL.